This TCR beta chain derives from a study of neoadjuvant anti-PD-1 for oral cavity cancer. Turning to the study itself: Nivolumab at 3 mg/kg was mostly given biweekly, three to four doses, pre-surgery.

Clones were read by immunoSEQ multiplex PCR, and TCRdb kept only the in-frame ones, dropping some. The table includes approximately 15,000 clones, 40% detected once. Remarks on this clone: Antigen unknown.

Time point of the sample: after neoadjuvant nivolumab, at surgical resection. The CDR3 covers 18 residues. Trimming cost V 5 bases and J 8 bases, with 29 bases left between them. CDR1 is SGHAT and CDR2 is FQDESV in the germline V gene (reference sequence). Findings and caveats of the study: Post-treatment tumors with larger preexisting clones showed more shrinkage. Higher pretreatment blood Treg/Th17 ratios correlated with higher pretreatment blood and lower post-treatment tumor TCRbeta clonality.

This clonotype originated in a person aged 35 to 85 with oral cavity squamous cell carcinoma. This material consisted of tumor tissue, taken after nivolumab (anti-PD-1) treatment. The gene calls are TRBV11-1 and TRBJ2-3; D assignment may be TRBD1 or TRBD2 (6 bases each). CDR3 nucleotides: TGTGCCAGCAGCAAACCGAGGGGGGCGCGGATCGAATCCGGTACGCAGTATTTT. Protein: CASSKPRGARIESGTQYF.